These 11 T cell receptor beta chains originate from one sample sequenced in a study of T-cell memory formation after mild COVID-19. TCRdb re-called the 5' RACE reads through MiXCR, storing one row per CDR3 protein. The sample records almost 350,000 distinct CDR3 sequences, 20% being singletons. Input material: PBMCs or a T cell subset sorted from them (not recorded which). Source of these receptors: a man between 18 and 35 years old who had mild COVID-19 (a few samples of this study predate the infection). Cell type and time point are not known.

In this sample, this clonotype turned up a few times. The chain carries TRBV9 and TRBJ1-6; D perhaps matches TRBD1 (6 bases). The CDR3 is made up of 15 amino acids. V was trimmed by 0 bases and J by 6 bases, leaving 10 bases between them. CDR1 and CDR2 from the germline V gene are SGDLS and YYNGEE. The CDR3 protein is CASSVAGATNSPLHF. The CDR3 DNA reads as TGTGCCAGCAGCGTAGCAGGGGCAACTAATTCACCCCTCCACTTT. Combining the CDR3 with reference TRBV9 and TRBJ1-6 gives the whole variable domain DSGVTQTPKHLITATGQRVTLRCSPRSGDLSVYWYQQSLDQGLQFLIQYYNGEERAKGNILERFSAQQFPDLHSELNLSSLELGDSALYFCASSVAGATNSPLHFGNGTRLTVT.

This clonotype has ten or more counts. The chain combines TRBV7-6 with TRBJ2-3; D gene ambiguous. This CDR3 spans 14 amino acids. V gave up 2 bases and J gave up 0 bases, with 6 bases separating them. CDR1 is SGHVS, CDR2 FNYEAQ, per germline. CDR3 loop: CASSLRASTDTQYF. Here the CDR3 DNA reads TGTGCCAGCAGCTTACGGGCTAGCACAGATACGCAGTATTTT.

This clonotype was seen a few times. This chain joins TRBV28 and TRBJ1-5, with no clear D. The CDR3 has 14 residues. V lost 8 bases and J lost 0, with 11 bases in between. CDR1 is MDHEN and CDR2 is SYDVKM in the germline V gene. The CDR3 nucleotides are TGTGCCAGCGGCGCTGTGTATAGCAATCAGCCCCAGCATTTT. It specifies CASGAVYSNQPQHF.

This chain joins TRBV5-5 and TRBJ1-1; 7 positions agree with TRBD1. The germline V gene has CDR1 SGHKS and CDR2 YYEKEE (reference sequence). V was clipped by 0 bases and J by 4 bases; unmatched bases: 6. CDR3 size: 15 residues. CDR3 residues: CASSLEAGGTTEAFF. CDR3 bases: TGTGCCAGCAGCTTGGAGGCAGGGGGAACCACTGAAGCTTTCTTT.

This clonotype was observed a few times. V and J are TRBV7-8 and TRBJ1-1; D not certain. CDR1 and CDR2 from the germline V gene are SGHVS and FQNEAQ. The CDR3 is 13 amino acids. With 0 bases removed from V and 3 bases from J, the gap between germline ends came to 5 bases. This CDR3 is CASSLALYTEAFF. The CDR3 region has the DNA TGTGCCAGCAGCTTAGCTCTGTACACTGAAGCTTTCTTT. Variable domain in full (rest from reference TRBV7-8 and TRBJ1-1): GAGVSQSPRYKVAKRGQDVALRCDPISGHVSLFWYQQALGQGPEFLTYFQNEAQLDKSGLPSDRFFAERPEGSVSTLKIQRTQQEDSAVYLCASSLALYTEAFFGQGTRLTVV.

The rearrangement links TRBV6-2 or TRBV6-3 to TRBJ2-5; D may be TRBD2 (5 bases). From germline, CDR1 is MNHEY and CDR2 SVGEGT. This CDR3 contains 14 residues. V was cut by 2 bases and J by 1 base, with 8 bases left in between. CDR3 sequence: CASSYAGGQETQYF. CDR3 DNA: TGTGCCAGCAGTTACGCGGGCGGCCAAGAGACCCAGTACTTC.

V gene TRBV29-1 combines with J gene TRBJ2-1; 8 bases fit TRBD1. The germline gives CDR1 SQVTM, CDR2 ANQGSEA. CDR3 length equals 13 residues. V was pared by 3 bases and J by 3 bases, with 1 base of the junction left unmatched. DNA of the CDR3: TGCAGCGTTGATGGACAGGGCTACAATGAGCAGTTCTTC. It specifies CSVDGQGYNEQFF.

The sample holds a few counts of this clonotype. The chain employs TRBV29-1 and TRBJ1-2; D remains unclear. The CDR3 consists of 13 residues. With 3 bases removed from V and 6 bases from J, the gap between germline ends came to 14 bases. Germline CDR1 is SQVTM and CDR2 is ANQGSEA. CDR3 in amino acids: CSVDSRPEDGYTF. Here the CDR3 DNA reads TGCAGCGTTGACTCCCGACCGGAGGATGGCTACACCTTC.

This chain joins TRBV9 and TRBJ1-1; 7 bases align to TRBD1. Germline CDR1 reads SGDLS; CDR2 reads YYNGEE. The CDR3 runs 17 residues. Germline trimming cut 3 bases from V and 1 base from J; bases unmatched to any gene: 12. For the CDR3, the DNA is TGTGCCAGCAGCGGCTCGATTTGGACAGGCCCGAACACTGAAGCTTTCTTT. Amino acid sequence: CASSGSIWTGPNTEAFF. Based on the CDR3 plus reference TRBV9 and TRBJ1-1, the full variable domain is DSGVTQTPKHLITATGQRVTLRCSPRSGDLSVYWYQQSLDQGLQFLIQYYNGEERAKGNILERFSAQQFPDLHSELNLSSLELGDSALYFCASSGSIWTGPNTEAFFGQGTRLTVV.

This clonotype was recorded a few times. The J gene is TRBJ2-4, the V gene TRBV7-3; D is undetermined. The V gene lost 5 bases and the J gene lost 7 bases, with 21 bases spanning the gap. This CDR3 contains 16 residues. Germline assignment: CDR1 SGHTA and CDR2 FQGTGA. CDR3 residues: CASSPNPGLGNNIQYF. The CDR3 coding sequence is TGTGCCAGCAGCCCGAACCCAGGCTTGGGTAATAACATTCAGTACTTC.

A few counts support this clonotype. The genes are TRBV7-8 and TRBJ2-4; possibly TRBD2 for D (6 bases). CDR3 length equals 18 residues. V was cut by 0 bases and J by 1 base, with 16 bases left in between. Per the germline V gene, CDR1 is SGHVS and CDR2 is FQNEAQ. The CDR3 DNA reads TGTGCCAGCAGCTTAGCGCTAAACTCTGGGAGGGCCAAAAACATTCAGTACTTC. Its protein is CASSLALNSGRAKNIQYF.